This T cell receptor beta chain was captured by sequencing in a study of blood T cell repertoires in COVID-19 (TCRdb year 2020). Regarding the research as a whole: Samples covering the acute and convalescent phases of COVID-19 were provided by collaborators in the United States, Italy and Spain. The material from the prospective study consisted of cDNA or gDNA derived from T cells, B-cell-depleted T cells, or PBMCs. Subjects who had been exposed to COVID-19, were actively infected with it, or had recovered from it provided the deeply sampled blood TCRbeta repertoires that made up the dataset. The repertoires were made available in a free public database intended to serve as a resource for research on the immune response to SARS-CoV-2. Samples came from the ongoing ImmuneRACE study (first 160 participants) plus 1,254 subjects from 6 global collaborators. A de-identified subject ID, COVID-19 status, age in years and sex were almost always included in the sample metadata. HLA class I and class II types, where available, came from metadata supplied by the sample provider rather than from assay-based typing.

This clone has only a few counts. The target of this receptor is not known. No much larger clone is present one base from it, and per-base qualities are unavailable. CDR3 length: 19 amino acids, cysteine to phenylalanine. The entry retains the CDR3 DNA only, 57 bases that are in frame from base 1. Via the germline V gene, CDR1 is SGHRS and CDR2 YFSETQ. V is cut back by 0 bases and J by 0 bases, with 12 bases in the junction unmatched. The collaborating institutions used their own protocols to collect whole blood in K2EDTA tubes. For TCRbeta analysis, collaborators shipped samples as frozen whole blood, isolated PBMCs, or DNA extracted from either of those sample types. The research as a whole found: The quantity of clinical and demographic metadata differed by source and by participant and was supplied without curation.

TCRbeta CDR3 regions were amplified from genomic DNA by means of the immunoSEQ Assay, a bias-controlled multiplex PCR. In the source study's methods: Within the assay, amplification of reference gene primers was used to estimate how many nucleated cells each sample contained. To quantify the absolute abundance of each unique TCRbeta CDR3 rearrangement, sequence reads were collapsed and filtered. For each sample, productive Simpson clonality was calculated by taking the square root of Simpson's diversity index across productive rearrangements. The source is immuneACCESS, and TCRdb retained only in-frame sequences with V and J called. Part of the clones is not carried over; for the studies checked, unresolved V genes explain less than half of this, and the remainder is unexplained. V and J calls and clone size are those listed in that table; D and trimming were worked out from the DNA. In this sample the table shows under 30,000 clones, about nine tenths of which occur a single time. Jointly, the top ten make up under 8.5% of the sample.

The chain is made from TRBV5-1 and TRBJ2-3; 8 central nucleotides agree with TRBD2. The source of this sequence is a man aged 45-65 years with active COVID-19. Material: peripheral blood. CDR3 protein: CASSLDGLAWVLSTDTQYF. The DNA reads TGCGCCAGCAGCTTGGACGGACTAGCCTGGGTCCTTAGCACAGATACGCAGTATTTT.